The clone carrying this TCR beta chain has more than one count but fewer than ten. Per germline, CDR1 SGHDN and CDR2 FVKESK. The CDR3 covers 14 residues. Between the trimmed V and J ends, which lost 1 base and 2 bases, there was a span of 7 bases. This entry belongs to a study of cytomegalovirus exposure and HLA in healthy donors. Vbeta (60) and Jbeta (13) primers were used in the PCR. Repertoires were generated with immunoSEQ multiplex PCR, while TCRdb's copy carries only in-frame clones and drops some. The sample contains about 200,000 clones, roughly 13% of which appear only once. The V gene is TRBV14, the J gene TRBJ2-3; maybe TRBD1 (6 bases). This clonotype originated in a man aged 50-59 years in good health and CMV-seropositive. Sequenced material: PBMCs. The CDR3 DNA reads as TGTGCCAGCAGCCAAGCAGGGGTCACAGATACGCAGTATTTT. Protein sequence: CASSQAGVTDTQYF.